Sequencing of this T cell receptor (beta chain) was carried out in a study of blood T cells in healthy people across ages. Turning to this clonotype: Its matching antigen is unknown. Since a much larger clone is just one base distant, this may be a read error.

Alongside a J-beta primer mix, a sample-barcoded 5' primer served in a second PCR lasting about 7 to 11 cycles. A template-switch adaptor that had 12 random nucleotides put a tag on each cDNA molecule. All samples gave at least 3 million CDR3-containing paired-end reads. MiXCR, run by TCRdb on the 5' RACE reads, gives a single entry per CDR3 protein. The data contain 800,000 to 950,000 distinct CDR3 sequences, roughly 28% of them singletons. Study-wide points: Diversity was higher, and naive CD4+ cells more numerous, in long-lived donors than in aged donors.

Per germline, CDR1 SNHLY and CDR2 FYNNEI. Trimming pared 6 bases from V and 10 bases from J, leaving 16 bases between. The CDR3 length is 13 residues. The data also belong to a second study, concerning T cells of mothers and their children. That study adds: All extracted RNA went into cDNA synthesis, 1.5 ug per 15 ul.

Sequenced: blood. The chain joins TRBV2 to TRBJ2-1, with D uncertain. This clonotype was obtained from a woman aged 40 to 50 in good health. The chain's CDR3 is CASSNDITYEQFF. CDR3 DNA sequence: TGTGCCAGCAGCAACGACATCACCTACGAGCAGTTCTTC. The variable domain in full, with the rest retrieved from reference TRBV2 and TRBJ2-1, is EPEVTQTPSHQVTQMGQEVILRCVPISNHLYFYWYRQILGQKVEFLVSFYNNEISEKSEIFDDQFSVERPDGSNFTLKIRSTKLEDSAMYFCASSNDITYEQFFGPGTRLTVL.